The rows below give T cell receptor beta chains drawn from one sample of a study of cytomegalovirus exposure and HLA in healthy donors. TCRdb keeps only in-frame clones here, not all; method: immunoSEQ multiplex PCR. The table has over 85,000 clones, over 65% seen once. Sequencing was carried out using PBMCs. These receptors were obtained from a woman in her twenties or thirties in good health and CMV-seronegative. Each CDR3 is given with its conserved first and last residue.

J,V,CDR3
TRBJ2-7,TRBV11-3,CASSLTGGDHEQYF
TRBJ2-3,TRBV7-3,CASSSSGLTDTQYF
TRBJ2-7,TRBV6-1,CASGSSTRSYEQYF
TRBJ1-5,TRBV30,CACQNSNQPQHF
TRBJ2-1,TRBV11-2,CASGGDNYNEQFF
TRBJ1-1,TRBV12-5,CASGPGHANTEAFF
TRBJ2-3,TRBV11-3,CASSTSRDSRDTQYF
TRBJ1-5,TRBV28,CASRTGGGSNQPQHF
TRBJ1-4,TRBV14,CASSQDLTVEKLFF
TRBJ1-4,TRBV7-9,CASLNSLLNEKLFF
TRBJ2-1,TRBV6-5,CASRKTRLSEQFF
TRBJ1-5,TRBV7-2,CASSYRDSYSNQPQHF
TRBJ1-6,TRBV28,CASSLVDRDSPLHF
TRBJ2-3,TRBV2,CASSPRLAGFGDTQYF
TRBJ1-2,TRBV7-8,CASSPRTANYGYTF
TRBJ1-4,TRBV4-1,CASSQVQGDEKLFF
TRBJ1-2,TRBV5-6,CASSLVVRDRGRGYTF
TRBJ2-3,TRBV6-1,CASLPGGGSTDTQYF
TRBJ1-2,TRBV2,CASGSHDRGASNYGYTF
TRBJ2-1,TRBV4-2,CASSQGIPAGGVYEQFF
TRBJ2-7,TRBV4-1,CASSQALRSGSSYEQYF
TRBJ1-2,TRBV7-2,CASSLSGAAYGYTF
TRBJ2-7,TRBV7-9,CASSTGQGAFEQYF
TRBJ2-7,TRBV10-3,CAISDGAGSYEQYF
TRBJ1-1,TRBV6-1,CASSELTPMNTEAFF
TRBJ2-7,TRBV15,CATSRELAGVYEQYF
TRBJ1-2,TRBV2,CASGRELNGYTF
TRBJ2-5,TRBV30,CAWSVPRVLGETQYF
TRBJ2-1,TRBV30,CAWRAGQQFF
TRBJ2-1,TRBV7-2,CASSLKGTSGGNEQFF
TRBJ2-7,TRBV18,CASSEDRGTPYEQYF
TRBJ1-2,TRBV30,CAWSVLGSRGGHTF
TRBJ1-2,TRBV4-1,CASSQDQYYGYTF
TRBJ2-7,TRBV18,CASSPPGQFYEQYF
TRBJ2-5,TRBV27,CASSLVSDQETQYF
TRBJ1-1,TRBV19,CASKRSTEAFF
TRBJ1-4,TRBV15,CATSRGAGDREKLFF
TRBJ2-5,TRBV7-9,CASSLTGGGETQYF
TRBJ2-3,TRBV4-3,CASSQQGLAGAWTDTQYF
TRBJ1-1,TRBV4-1,CASSLLDRVGTEAFF
TRBJ2-7,TRBV15,CATRNVGAREQYF
TRBJ1-2,TRBV28,CASSSFNYGYTF
TRBJ1-2,TRBV6-1,CASEDGKDSYGYTF
TRBJ1-1,TRBV27,CASSTQGARTEAFF
TRBJ1-2,TRBV7-2,CASSPYPLYRDGYTF
TRBJ2-1,TRBV27,CASGQYHEQFF
TRBJ2-5,TRBV9,CASSPGQVAWETQYF
TRBJ1-1,TRBV29-1,CSVTHRTGGAAFPEAFF
TRBJ2-7,TRBV30,CAWRSEQVSEQYF
TRBJ2-7,TRBV7-9,CASSSAQGYEQYF
TRBJ1-6,TRBV7-2,CASSQKQGLNSPLHF
TRBJ1-4,TRBV7-6,CASSSQGAANEKLFF